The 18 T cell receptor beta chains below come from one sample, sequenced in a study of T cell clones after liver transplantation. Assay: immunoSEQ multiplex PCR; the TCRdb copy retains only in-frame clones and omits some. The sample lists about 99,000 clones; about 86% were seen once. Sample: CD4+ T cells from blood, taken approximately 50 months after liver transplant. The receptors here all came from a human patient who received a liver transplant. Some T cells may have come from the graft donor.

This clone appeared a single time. This CDR3 is CASSSGGTSGTYEQYF. The DNA of the CDR3 is TGTGCCAGCAGCTCGGGGGGGACTAGCGGGACCTACGAGCAGTACTTC. V is TRBV5-4 and J is TRBJ2-7; 13 bases are a match to TRBD2. This CDR3 has 16 amino acids. CDR1 and CDR2 from the germline V gene are SGHNT and YYREEE (reference sequence). The V and J ends lost 3 bases and 2 bases, in that order; junction bases with no gene match: 5. Full variable domain (outside the CDR3, taken from reference TRBV5-4 and TRBJ2-7): ETGVTQSPTHLIKTRGQQVTLRCSSQSGHNTVSWYQQALGQGPQFIFQYYREEENGRGNFPPRFSGLQFPNYSSELNVNALELDDSALYLCASSSGGTSGTYEQYFGPGTRLTVT.

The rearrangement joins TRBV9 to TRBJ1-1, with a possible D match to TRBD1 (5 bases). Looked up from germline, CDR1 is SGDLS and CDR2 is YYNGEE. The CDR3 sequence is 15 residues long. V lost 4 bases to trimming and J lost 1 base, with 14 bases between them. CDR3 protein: CASSSTGRTNTEAFF. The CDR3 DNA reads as TGTGCCAGCAGCTCGACGGGACGGACGAACACTGAAGCTTTCTTT.

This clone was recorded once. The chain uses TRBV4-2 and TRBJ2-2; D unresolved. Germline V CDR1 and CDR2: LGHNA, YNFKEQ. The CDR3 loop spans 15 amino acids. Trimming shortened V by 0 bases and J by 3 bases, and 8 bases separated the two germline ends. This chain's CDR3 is CASSQEFADTGELFF. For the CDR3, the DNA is TGTGCCAGCAGCCAAGAATTTGCCGACACCGGGGAGCTGTTTTTT.

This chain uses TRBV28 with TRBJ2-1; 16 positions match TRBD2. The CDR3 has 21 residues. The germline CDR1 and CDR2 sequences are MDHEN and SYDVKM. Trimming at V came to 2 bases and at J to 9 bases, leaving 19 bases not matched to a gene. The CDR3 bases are TGTGCCAGCAGTTTAAGGTCGGACAGGGAGGGACTAGCGGGAGGGTCCCGTGAGCAGTTCTTC. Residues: CASSLRSDREGLAGGSREQFF.

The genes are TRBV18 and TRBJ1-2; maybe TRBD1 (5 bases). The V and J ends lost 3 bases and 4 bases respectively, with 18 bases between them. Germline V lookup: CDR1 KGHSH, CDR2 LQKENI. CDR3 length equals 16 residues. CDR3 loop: CASSPTTTRVIYGYTF. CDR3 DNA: TGTGCCAGCTCACCCACCACAACCAGGGTTATCTATGGCTACACCTTC.

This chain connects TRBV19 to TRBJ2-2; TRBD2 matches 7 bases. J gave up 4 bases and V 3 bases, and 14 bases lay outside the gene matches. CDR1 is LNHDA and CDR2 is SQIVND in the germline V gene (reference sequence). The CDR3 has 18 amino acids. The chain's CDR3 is CASSIVPGRGFSTGELFF. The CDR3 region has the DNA TGTGCCAGTAGTATTGTCCCCGGGCGGGGGTTTAGCACCGGGGAGCTGTTTTTT.

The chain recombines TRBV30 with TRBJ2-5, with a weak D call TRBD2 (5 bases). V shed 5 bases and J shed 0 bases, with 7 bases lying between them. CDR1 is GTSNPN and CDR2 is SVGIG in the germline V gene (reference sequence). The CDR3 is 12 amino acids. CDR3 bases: TGTGCCTGGGGACTGTACCAAGAGACCCAGTACTTC. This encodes CAWGLYQETQYF. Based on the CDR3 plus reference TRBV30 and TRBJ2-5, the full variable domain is SQTIHQWPATLVQPVGSPLSLECTVEGTSNPNLYWYRQAAGRGLQLLFYSVGIGQISSEVPQNLSASRPQDRQFILSSKKLLLSDSGFYLCAWGLYQETQYFGPGTRLLVL.

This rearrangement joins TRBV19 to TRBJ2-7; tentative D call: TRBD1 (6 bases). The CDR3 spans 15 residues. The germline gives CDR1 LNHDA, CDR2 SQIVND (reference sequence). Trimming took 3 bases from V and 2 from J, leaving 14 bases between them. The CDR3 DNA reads TGTGCCAGTAGTATCTTTATGGGACAAACCTACGAGCAGTACTTC. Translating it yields CASSIFMGQTYEQYF.

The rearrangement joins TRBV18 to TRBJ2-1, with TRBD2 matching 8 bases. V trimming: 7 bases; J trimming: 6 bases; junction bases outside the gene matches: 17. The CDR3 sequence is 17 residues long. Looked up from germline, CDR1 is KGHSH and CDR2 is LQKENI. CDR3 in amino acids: CASLPVLGRAPGNEQFF. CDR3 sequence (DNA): TGTGCCAGCTTACCTGTCCTCGGGAGGGCGCCGGGCAATGAGCAGTTCTTC.

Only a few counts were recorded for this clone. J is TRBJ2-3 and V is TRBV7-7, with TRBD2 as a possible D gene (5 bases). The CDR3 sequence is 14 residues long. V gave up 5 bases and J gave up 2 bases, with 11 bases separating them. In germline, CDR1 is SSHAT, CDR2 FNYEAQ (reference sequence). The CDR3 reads CASSPAGVTDTQYF. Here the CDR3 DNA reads TGTGCCAGCAGCCCCGCCGGGGTCACAGATACGCAGTATTTT.

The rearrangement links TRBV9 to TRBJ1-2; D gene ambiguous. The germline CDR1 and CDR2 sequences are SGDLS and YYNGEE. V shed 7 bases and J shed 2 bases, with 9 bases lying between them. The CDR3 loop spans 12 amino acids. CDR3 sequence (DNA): TGTGCCAGCCAGACACCCAACTATGGCTACACCTTC. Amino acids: CASQTPNYGYTF.

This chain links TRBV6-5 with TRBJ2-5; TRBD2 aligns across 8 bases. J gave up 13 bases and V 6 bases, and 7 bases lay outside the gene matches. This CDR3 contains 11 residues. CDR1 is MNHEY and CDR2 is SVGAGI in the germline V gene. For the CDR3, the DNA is TGTGCCAGCAGGGAAAGCGGGGGTTGGTACTTC. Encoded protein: CASRESGGWYF.

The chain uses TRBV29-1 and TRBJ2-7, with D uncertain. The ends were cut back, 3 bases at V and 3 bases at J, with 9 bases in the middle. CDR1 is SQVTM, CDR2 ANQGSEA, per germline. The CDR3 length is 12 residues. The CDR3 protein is CSVETDNYEQYF. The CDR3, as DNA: TGCAGCGTTGAGACTGATAACTACGAGCAGTACTTC.

Here the CDR3 reads CASSPSGNTEAFF. CDR3 nucleotide sequence: TGTGCCAGCTCACCATCGGGGAACACTGAAGCTTTCTTT. The rearrangement uses TRBV18 and TRBJ1-1; D ambiguous. The germline V and J ends were trimmed by 2 bases and 1 base, with 5 bases remaining between them. CDR1 KGHSH and CDR2 LQKENI come from the germline V gene. The CDR3 runs 13 residues. Complete variable domain (other parts from reference TRBV18 and TRBJ1-1): NAGVMQNPRHLVRRRGQEARLRCSPMKGHSHVYWYRQLPEEGLKFMVYLQKENIIDESGMPKERFSAEFPKEGPSILRIQQVVRGDSAAYFCASSPSGNTEAFFGQGTRLTVV.

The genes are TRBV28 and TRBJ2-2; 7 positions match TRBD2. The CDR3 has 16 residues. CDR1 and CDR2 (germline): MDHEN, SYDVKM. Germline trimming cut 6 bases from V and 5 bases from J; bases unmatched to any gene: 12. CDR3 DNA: TGTGCCAGCAGGATTAGCGGGCCCCAAATAACCGGGGAGCTGTTTTTT. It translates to CASRISGPQITGELFF. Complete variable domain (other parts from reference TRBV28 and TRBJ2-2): DVKVTQSSRYLVKRTGEKVFLECVQDMDHENMFWYRQDPGLGLRLIYFSYDVKMKEKGDIPEGYSVSREKKERFSLILESASTNQTSMYLCASRISGPQITGELFFGEGSRLTVL.

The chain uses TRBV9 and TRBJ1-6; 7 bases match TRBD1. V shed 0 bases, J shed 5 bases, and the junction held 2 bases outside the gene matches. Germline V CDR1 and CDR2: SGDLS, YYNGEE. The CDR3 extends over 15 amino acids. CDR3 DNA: TGTGCCAGCAGCGTAGTGGGACAGAATAATTCACCCCTCCACTTT. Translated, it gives CASSVVGQNNSPLHF.

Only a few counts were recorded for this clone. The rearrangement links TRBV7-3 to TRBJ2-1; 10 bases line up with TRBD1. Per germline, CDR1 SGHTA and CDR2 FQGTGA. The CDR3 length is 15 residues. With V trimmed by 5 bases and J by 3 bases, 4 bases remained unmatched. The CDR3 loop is CASSRTGGNYNEQFF. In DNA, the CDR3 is TGTGCCAGCAGCCGGACAGGGGGTAACTACAATGAGCAGTTCTTC.

CDR3 in DNA: TGTGCCAGCAGTTCCACAGTTACTGCACACGAGCAGTACTTC. It codes for CASSSTVTAHEQYF. The rearrangement links TRBV6-5 to TRBJ2-7; D call uncertain. Germline CDR1 reads MNHEY; CDR2 reads SVGAGI. The CDR3 is made up of 14 amino acids. V was cut by 4 bases and J by 5 bases, with 15 bases left in between.